Shown below are 22 T cell receptor beta chains from a single sample sequenced in a study of blood T cells in healthy people across ages. Sample-barcoded 5' priming and a J-beta primer mix drove a second PCR of about 6 to 11 cycles. TCRdb re-derived calls from the 5' RACE reads in MiXCR, one entry per CDR3 protein. This sample yields about 1.8 million distinct CDR3 sequences, of which just under 50% are seen a single time; less than 2.5% belongs to the top ten. Sequencing used blood. The receptors come from a middle-aged woman in good health.

The CDR3 DNA reads TGTGCCATCAGTGAAACCGGGACCGGCAGCAATCAGCCCCAGCATTTT. It is translated as CAISETGTGSNQPQHF. This chain links TRBV10-3 with TRBJ1-5; maybe TRBD1 (5 bases). The CDR3 totals 16 residues. Germline V gene data show CDR1 as ENHRY and CDR2 as SYGVKD. V was pared by 3 bases and J by 1 base, with 13 bases between.

The chain employs TRBV7-8 and TRBJ2-4; no definite D call. The V gene lost 4 bases and the J gene lost 13 bases, with 14 bases spanning the gap. Germline CDR1 SGHVS, CDR2 FQNEAQ. This CDR3 has 12 residues. The DNA for the CDR3 is TGTGCCAGCAGCTCAGACGAGTTGTGGCAGTACTTC. The encoded protein is CASSSDELWQYF.

This clonotype showed up just a few times. The chain uses TRBV28 and TRBJ2-5; 11 bases line up with TRBD2. The CDR3 consists of 18 residues. Germline assignment: CDR1 MDHEN and CDR2 SYDVKM. With 2 bases clipped from V and 2 bases from J, the junction kept 10 bases outside the gene matches. CDR3 bases: TGTGCCAGCAGTTTAGGGGTAGCGGGGGGGCTTCGGCAAGAGACCCAGTACTTC. This translates into CASSLGVAGGLRQETQYF.

The V and J genes are TRBV6-6 and TRBJ2-1; 11 bases are shared with TRBD2. Germline trimming cut 0 bases from V and 6 bases from J; bases unmatched to any gene: 4. CDR1 is MNHNY, CDR2 SVGAGI, per germline (reference sequence). This CDR3 has 16 residues. The DNA for the CDR3 is TGTGCCAGCAGTTACTCGATAGCGGGGGGGGTCAATGAGCAGTTCTTC. As protein: CASSYSIAGGVNEQFF.

The CDR3 is CASSWGTRGGNTEAFF. CDR3 in DNA: TGTGCCAGCAGTTGGGGCACCCGAGGAGGGAACACTGAAGCTTTCTTT. This chain connects TRBV6-6 to TRBJ1-1; D may be TRBD1 (5 bases). Germline loops: CDR1 MNHNY, CDR2 SVGAGI (reference sequence). Between the trimmed V and J ends, which lost 4 bases and 1 base, there was a span of 16 bases. The CDR3 has 16 amino acids.

A few counts support this clonotype. V gene TRBV27 combines with J gene TRBJ2-7, with TRBD1 matching over 8 bases. The length of the CDR3 is 16 residues. With 7 bases clipped from V and 2 bases from J, the junction kept 13 bases outside the gene matches. Germline CDR1 is MNHEY and CDR2 is SMNVEV (reference sequence). DNA for the CDR3: TGTGCCAGCACCTCGTATTGGACAGGGAAAGCCTACGAGCAGTACTTC. Its translation: CASTSYWTGKAYEQYF.

The chain has TRBV7-3 and TRBJ2-6; weak D call: TRBD2 (5 bases). The CDR3 has 16 amino acids. Trimming removed 5 bases at V and 4 bases at J, with 15 bases between. Germline V gene sequence: CDR1 SGHTA, CDR2 FQGTGA. CDR3 protein: CASSPGSGYGANVLTF. CDR3 DNA sequence: TGTGCCAGCAGCCCGGGATCCGGTTACGGGGCCAACGTCCTGACTTTC.

This chain connects TRBV12-3 or TRBV12-4 to TRBJ2-4, with 8 bases identical to TRBD2. The end of the DNA is better explained by TRBJ2-5, so the J call may be wrong. CDR3 size: 14 residues. The CDR3 bases are TGTGCCAGCAGCCAACACGGGGGGGCGGAGACCCAGTACTTC. It yields the protein CASSQHGGAETQYF.

The chain couples TRBV20-1 to TRBJ2-3; D uncertain. Trimming took 5 bases from V and 0 from J, leaving 12 bases between them. Germline-derived CDR1 and CDR2 are DFQATT and SNEGSKA (reference sequence). This CDR3 comprises 14 residues. CDR3 region: CSAAPVTSTDTQYF. The CDR3 DNA sequence: TGCAGTGCTGCCCCCGTTACTAGCACAGATACGCAGTATTTT.

J is TRBJ1-5 and V is TRBV20-1, with D possibly being TRBD1 (5 bases). The CDR3 extends over 16 amino acids. Trimming removed 5 bases at V and 1 base at J, with 18 bases between. CDR1 and CDR2 (germline): DFQATT, SNEGSKA (reference sequence). CDR3 sequence: CSASGGEAVSNQPQHF. The CDR3 nucleotides are TGCAGTGCTTCCGGGGGAGAGGCCGTAAGCAATCAGCCCCAGCATTTT.

This chain connects TRBV27 to TRBJ2-1, with 7 positions matching TRBD1. The CDR3 length is 13 residues. V lost 3 bases and J lost 10; bases outside the gene matches: 6. Germline lookup yields CDR1 MNHEY and CDR2 SMNVEV (reference sequence). CDR3 in amino acids: CASSLQGVREQFF. In nucleotides, the CDR3 is TGTGCCAGCAGTTTGCAGGGGGTAAGGGAGCAGTTCTTC.

V is TRBV6-2 or TRBV6-3 and J is TRBJ2-5, with D unclear. V dropped 6 bases and J dropped 4 bases, with 12 bases sitting between them. CDR1 and CDR2 from the germline V gene are MNHEY and SVGEGT. The CDR3 extends over 13 amino acids. CDR3 DNA sequence: TGTGCCAGCAGCCGAGAAATTATAGAGACCCAGTACTTC. Its translation is CASSREIIETQYF.

In nucleotides, the CDR3 is TGTGCCAGCAGGTCTTTTGGGGACAAGAGCACAGATACGCAGTATTTT. Amino acid sequence: CASRSFGDKSTDTQYF. The V call is TRBV6-6, the J call TRBJ2-3; tentative D call: TRBD1 (6 bases). V lost 6 bases and J lost 0, with 16 bases in between. Germline V CDR1 and CDR2: MNHNY, SVGAGI (reference sequence). CDR3 length: 16 residues.

The chain is built from TRBV9 and TRBJ2-7; D may be TRBD1 (7 bases). The CDR3 is 15 amino acids. Germline V lookup: CDR1 SGDLS, CDR2 YYNGEE. V lost 3 bases, J lost 7 bases, and 20 bases lay in between. The CDR3 loop is CASSAGGGLYNEQYF. CDR3 in DNA: TGTGCCAGCAGCGCCGGAGGGGGCTTATACAATGAGCAGTACTTC.

This clonotype turned up a few times. The V gene is TRBV7-9, the J gene TRBJ2-2; D is possibly TRBD1 (7 bases). Germline CDR1 is SEHNR and CDR2 is FQNEAQ (reference sequence). The CDR3 has 15 amino acids. Trimming took off 3 bases at V and 4 bases at J, with 12 bases between the two ends. The CDR3: CASSFHRGGTGELFF. The CDR3 DNA reads TGTGCCAGCAGCTTCCACAGGGGAGGCACCGGGGAGCTGTTTTTT.

A few counts support this clonotype. The chain couples TRBV6-1 to TRBJ1-6, with TRBD1 matching over 11 bases. The CDR3 is made up of 18 amino acids. CDR1 MNHNS and CDR2 SASEGT come from the germline V gene. V was pared by 1 base and J by 10 bases, with 12 bases of the junction left unmatched. This CDR3 reads CASSEGTGGARGRSPLHF. For the CDR3, the DNA is TGTGCCAGCAGTGAAGGGACAGGGGGCGCCAGGGGAAGGTCACCCCTCCACTTT.

The chain carries TRBV27 and TRBJ1-1, with a possible D match to TRBD1 (5 bases). V lost 6 bases, J lost 1 base, and 15 bases lay in between. Germline V gene sequence: CDR1 MNHEY, CDR2 SMNVEV (reference sequence). The CDR3 spans 15 residues. The CDR3 spells CASRALGTENTEAFF. For the CDR3, the DNA is TGTGCCAGCAGGGCCTTGGGGACGGAGAACACTGAAGCTTTCTTT.

The V gene is TRBV7-2, the J gene TRBJ2-3; TRBD1 agrees at 8 bases. The V and J ends lost 4 bases and 2 bases, in that order; junction bases with no gene match: 5. This CDR3 is 15 amino acids long. Germline-derived CDR1 and CDR2 are SGHTA and FQGNSA. DNA for the CDR3: TGTGCCAGCAGCTATACAGGGGGGATCACAGATACGCAGTATTTT. It specifies CASSYTGGITDTQYF.

The chain uses TRBV13 and TRBJ2-3; perhaps D is TRBD1 or TRBD2 (5 bases each). This CDR3 is built from 15 residues. Germline lookup yields CDR1 PRHDT and CDR2 FYEKMQ (reference sequence). Trimming pared 0 bases from V and 4 bases from J, leaving 11 bases between. CDR3 coding DNA: TGTGCCAGCAGCTTAGGCCCCCAGGGACCAGATACGCAGTATTTT. Translating it yields CASSLGPQGPDTQYF.

V usage is TRBV28 and J usage is TRBJ1-5, with 7 bases that match TRBD1. With 2 bases clipped from V and 0 bases from J, the junction kept 10 bases outside the gene matches. Germline CDR1 reads MDHEN; CDR2 reads SYDVKM. The CDR3 covers 18 residues. The CDR3 loop reads CASSLLYSGTDSNQPQHF. In DNA, the CDR3 is TGTGCCAGCAGTTTACTTTATTCCGGGACAGATAGCAATCAGCCCCAGCATTTT. Complete variable domain (other parts from reference TRBV28 and TRBJ1-5): DVKVTQSSRYLVKRTGEKVFLECVQDMDHENMFWYRQDPGLGLRLIYFSYDVKMKEKGDIPEGYSVSREKKERFSLILESASTNQTSMYLCASSLLYSGTDSNQPQHFGDGTRLSIL.

This chain uses TRBV7-3 with TRBJ2-5; 11 bases map to TRBD2. There are 17 residues in the CDR3. V dropped 5 bases and J dropped 1; count of bases not matched to a gene: 9. Germline V gene sequence: CDR1 SGHTA, CDR2 FQGTGA. The DNA for the CDR3 is TGTGCCAGCAGCCCAAGAGGGACTAGCGGCCGCCAAGAGACCCAGTACTTC. The encoded protein is CASSPRGTSGRQETQYF.

For the CDR3, the DNA is TGTGCCAGCAGCTTCTTCAACCCCGGCCAGGGGGAGGAGCAGTACTTC. Protein sequence: CASSFFNPGQGEEQYF. This chain uses TRBV13 with TRBJ2-7, with 7 bases that match TRBD1. This CDR3 is built from 16 residues. Germline values: CDR1 PRHDT, CDR2 FYEKMQ (reference sequence). With 3 bases clipped from V and 7 bases from J, the junction kept 15 bases outside the gene matches.